The T cell receptor (beta chain) under discussion was sequenced for a study of CD8 T cells in ankylosing spondylitis (dated by TCRdb to between 2016 and 2019). In terms of the full investigation: T cell receptor beta repertoires were profiled in healthy donors and ankylosing spondylitis patients so that disease-linked TCR variants could be found. The whole study cohort included 90 to 120 healthy donors and 25 ankylosing spondylitis patients. Peripheral blood was sampled, and synovial fluid was also collected from ankylosing spondylitis patients.

Reads for this sample came from an Illumina HiSeq 2500. TCR beta libraries were prepared by quantitative 5'-RACE with molecular barcodes. The authors' pipeline ran thus. A new computational method based on a probabilistic model of VDJ rearrangement was used to identify disease-linked TCR variants. TCRdb reprocessing: public reads trimmed at Q25 with fastp, clones called with MiXCR, in-frame beta chains kept. One record per CDR3 amino acid sequence lists the most common genes and DNA. The authors' filters were not applied to this entry. In this sample the table shows some 140,000 distinct CDR3 sequences, 8% to 9% of which occur a single time. Jointly, the top ten make up 7.3% of the sample. Synovial fluid samples were matched to blood samples from the same ankylosing spondylitis patients. In regard to this clonotype: The clone's antigen remains unknown. A read error may produce the germline difference seen at one junction end.

The germline V gene (reference sequence) specifies SSHAT as CDR1 and FNYEAQ as CDR2. Taken from cysteine to phenylalanine, the CDR3 has 16 residues. Just CDR3 DNA is preserved here, 48 bases in frame from base 1. Overall study results and their limits: Some motif variants had previously been reported in the synovial fluid and blood of reactive arthritis patients, which suggests shared mechanisms of disease initiation. A TCR beta motif made up of several highly homologous amino acid variants appeared to be characteristic of blood from ankylosing spondylitis patients. The disease-linked clones had a CD8+ phenotype and were found at relatively low frequencies in peripheral blood. The disease-linked clones were reported as significantly enriched in matched synovial fluid samples from ankylosing spondylitis patients.

Material: synovial fluid, either unsorted or a sorted T cell fraction (not recorded which). The clonotype was recovered from a male donor with ankylosing spondylitis. The chain uses TRBV7-7 and TRBJ2-5; the D gene is perhaps TRBD2, on 6 matching bases. For the CDR3, the sequence is CASSLGGPTGRETQYF. In nucleotide form, the sequence is TGTGCTAGCAGCTTGGGAGGACCCACCGGCCGGGAGACCCAGTACTTC.